The 16 T cell receptor beta chains reported below all come from one sample, sequenced in a study of T cells in localized non-small cell lung cancer. The method was immunoSEQ multiplex PCR; TCRdb's version includes in-frame clones alone and lacks a portion of them. The data hold about 54,000 clones, with around 81% observed a single time. Sequencing used peripheral blood, obtained before any cancer treatment. Receptors originate from a female donor over 55 with stage II squamous cell lung carcinoma.

A single count supports this clone. The chain joins TRBV27 to TRBJ2-7, with 7 bases matching TRBD1. The V segment lost 5 bases and the J segment 1 base; nucleotides outside the gene matches: 11. The germline gives CDR1 MNHEY, CDR2 SMNVEV (reference sequence). This CDR3 has 16 residues. The CDR3 loop is CASSAYRGLVSYEQYF. The CDR3 DNA reads as TGTGCCAGCAGTGCCTACAGGGGCCTGGTATCCTACGAGCAGTACTTC.

CDR3 in amino acids: CASSSRQGGNTIYF. The CDR3, as DNA: TGTGCCAGCAGCTCCAGACAGGGTGGAAACACCATATATTTT. This chain connects TRBV11-2 to TRBJ1-3, with 7 bases fitting TRBD1. This CDR3 has 14 residues. Trimming removed 4 bases from V and 3 bases from J; junction bases left unmatched: 3. The V gene's germline CDR1 is SGHAT and CDR2 FQNNGV.

The V call is TRBV6-5, the J call TRBJ2-2; TRBD2 might be the D (7 bases). Trimming left V 6 bases short and J 7 bases short, with 18 bases between. The CDR3 length is 15 residues. CDR1 is MNHEY and CDR2 is SVGAGI in the germline V gene. The CDR3 sequence is CASSPRGGAIGELFF. The CDR3 DNA is TGTGCCAGCAGCCCCCGAGGGGGGGCTATCGGGGAGCTGTTTTTT.

This clone was picked up one time. The rearrangement joins TRBV19 to TRBJ1-5; tentatively, D is TRBD1 (5 bases). V lost 3 bases, J lost 4 bases, and 10 bases lay in between. The germline gives CDR1 LNHDA, CDR2 SQIVND (reference sequence). The CDR3 is 14 amino acids. The CDR3 DNA follows: TGTGCCAGTAGTATGGGACTGGGGAATCAGCCCCAGCATTTT. It yields the protein CASSMGLGNQPQHF.

This sequence joins TRBV6-1 and TRBJ2-5, with TRBD2 matching over 10 bases. This CDR3 has 18 amino acids. Germline trimming cut 4 bases from V and 1 base from J; bases unmatched to any gene: 12. CDR1 and CDR2 (germline): MNHNS, SASEGT. CDR3 protein: CASSAIPRTSGIQETQYF. In DNA form, the CDR3 reads TGTGCCAGCAGTGCGATCCCCCGGACTAGCGGTATCCAAGAGACCCAGTACTTC.

This chain links TRBV7-2 with TRBJ2-5, with D perhaps TRBD1 or TRBD2 (5 bases each). In germline, CDR1 is SGHTA, CDR2 FQGNSA. The CDR3 extends over 14 amino acids. The germline V and J ends were trimmed by 7 bases and 1 base, with 13 bases remaining between them. CDR3 sequence: CASTRDPFQETQYF. The CDR3 nucleotides are TGTGCCAGCACAAGGGACCCTTTCCAAGAGACCCAGTACTTC.

This chain joins TRBV4-3 and TRBJ2-3; 9 nucleotides agree with TRBD1. Unmatched junction bases numbered 5, after V lost 4 bases and J lost 0 bases. Per the germline V gene, CDR1 is LGHNA and CDR2 is YSLEER. The CDR3 is 16 residues long. The CDR3 reads CASSLRDRVSTDTQYF. The CDR3 nucleotides are TGCGCCAGCAGCCTTCGGGACAGGGTGAGCACAGATACGCAGTATTTT.

The chain has TRBV2 and TRBJ2-5, with D possibly being TRBD2 (5 bases). The germline V gene has CDR1 SNHLY and CDR2 FYNNEI. The V and J ends lost 9 bases and 2 bases respectively, with 16 bases between them. CDR3 length: 14 residues. The CDR3 loop is CASGAGALQETQYF. CDR3 sequence (DNA): TGTGCCAGTGGTGCGGGTGCCTTACAAGAGACCCAGTACTTC.

The V and J genes are TRBV4-1 and TRBJ2-7; 9 bases line up with TRBD2. From germline, CDR1 is MGHRA and CDR2 YSYEKL. CDR3 length: 15 residues. The V gene end was trimmed by 0 bases and the J gene end by 6 bases; junction bases not matched to a gene: 6. The CDR3 region is CASSQEGRGLAEQYF. CDR3 in DNA: TGCGCCAGCAGCCAAGAGGGCAGGGGACTAGCCGAGCAGTACTTC.

This chain uses TRBV9 with TRBJ1-1, with 7 nucleotides matching TRBD1. J lost 1 base, V lost 3 bases, and 3 bases had no gene match. CDR3 length: 14 amino acids. Germline assignment: CDR1 SGDLS and CDR2 YYNGEE. CDR3 nucleotide sequence: TGTGCCAGCAGCGGCGGACAGGCGAACACTGAAGCTTTCTTT. This translates into CASSGGQANTEAFF.

CDR3 nucleotide sequence: TGTGCCATCAGTGAGTCAACAGGGGTTTATGAGCAGTTCTTC. It translates to CAISESTGVYEQFF. The chain joins TRBV10-3 to TRBJ2-1; 7 bases map to TRBD1. The V gene end was trimmed by 0 bases and the J gene end by 8 bases; junction bases not matched to a gene: 4. The CDR3 length is 14 residues. Germline V lookup: CDR1 ENHRY, CDR2 SYGVKD.

The J gene is TRBJ2-2, the V gene TRBV6-6, with TRBD1 identical over 7 bases. The germline gives CDR1 MNHNY, CDR2 SVGAGI (reference sequence). CDR3 length: 16 amino acids. Unmatched junction bases numbered 8, after V lost 7 bases and J lost 0 bases. CDR3 region: CASTRDRVANTGELFF. Written as DNA, the CDR3 is TGTGCCAGCACTAGAGACAGGGTGGCGAACACCGGGGAGCTGTTTTTT.

V usage is TRBV10-3 and J usage is TRBJ1-1; no clear D gene. With 11 bases removed from V and 0 bases from J, the gap between germline ends came to 13 bases. Germline CDR1 reads ENHRY; CDR2 reads SYGVKD. The CDR3 has 13 amino acids. CDR3 nucleotide sequence: TGTGCCCTCCGCGGCGCCCTGAACACTGAAGCTTTCTTT. It translates to CALRGALNTEAFF.

The rearrangement uses TRBV5-1 and TRBJ2-5; TRBD1 matches at 7 bases. Looked up from germline, CDR1 is SGHRS and CDR2 is YFSETQ. V trimming: 4 bases; J trimming: 5 bases; junction bases outside the gene matches: 14. The CDR3 runs to 16 residues. The CDR3 sequence is CASSRQGVSRDETQYF. CDR3 bases: TGCGCCAGCAGCCGTCAGGGGGTGTCCAGGGACGAGACCCAGTACTTC.

The chain recombines TRBV2 with TRBJ2-7, with D possibly matching TRBD1 (6 bases). V gave up 5 bases and J gave up 4 bases, with 15 bases separating them. Germline V CDR1 and CDR2: SNHLY, FYNNEI. The CDR3 runs 14 residues. The CDR3 protein is CASSSTGTPYEQYF. For the CDR3, the DNA is TGTGCCAGCAGTTCCACCGGGACACCGTACGAGCAGTACTTC.

A single count supports this clone. This chain connects TRBV14 to TRBJ2-7, with 10 bases lining up with TRBD1. After removal of 6 bases from V and 9 bases from J, the junction contained 11 bases not matched to a gene. The CDR3 is 14 residues long. Germline-derived CDR1 and CDR2 are SGHDN and FVKESK. The CDR3 DNA reads as TGTGCCAGCAGTCCGGGACAGGGGTTTGTAGGGCAGTACTTC. Translation gives CASSPGQGFVGQYF.